The rows below give T cell receptor beta chains drawn from one sample of a study of CD8 T cells in Susac syndrome. TCRdb passed the immunoSEQ multiplex PCR reads through MiXCR, listing each CDR3 protein once. This sample has under 200,000 distinct CDR3 sequences; 90% to 95% occur once, and the top ten carry around 0.1%. Sample: CD4+ T cells from PBMCs. The receptors here all came from a human donor with Susac syndrome. Both conserved end residues are part of each CDR3. The D gene is left open where the match is weak. Clone size is shown for a subset of rows, as once, few, many or a class of expanded clone.

j_call clone_size d_call v_call cdr3_nt cdr3_aa
TRBJ1-3 NA NA TRBV6-5 TGTGCCAGCAGTCCCTATTGGGAACCTGGAAACACCATATATTTT CASSPYWEPGNTIYF
TRBJ1-5 NA NA TRBV4-1 TGCGCCAGCAGCCAAGATCGGACCTTCAATCAGCCCCAGCATTTT CASSQDRTFNQPQHF
TRBJ2-2 NA NA TRBV28 TGTGCCAGCAGTCCCGCACCGAACACCGGGGAGCTGTTTTTT CASSPAPNTGELFF
TRBJ1-2 once TRBD1 TRBV5-1 TGCGCCAGCAGCTTTACCGGACAGGGGGCATATGGCTACACCTTC CASSFTGQGAYGYTF
TRBJ1-1 NA NA TRBV3-1 TGTGCCAGCAGCCACGGGGGGGAGAACACTGAAGCTTTCTTT CASSHGGENTEAFF
TRBJ1-1 NA TRBD1 TRBV20-1 TGCAGTGCTTCCGGGACAGGGATGAACACTGAAGCTTTCTTT CSASGTGMNTEAFF
TRBJ1-1 NA NA TRBV29-1 TGCAGCGGGTCGACAGTAACGAACACTGAAGCTTTCTTT CSGSTVTNTEAFF
TRBJ2-5 NA NA TRBV12-3/TRBV12-4 TGTGCCAGCAGTTTACCCGGGATTGAGACCCAGTACTTC CASSLPGIETQYF
TRBJ1-2 NA TRBD1 TRBV20-1 TGCAGTGCTAGAGTGACAGGGGGCGTCTTTAGTGGCTACACCTTC CSARVTGGVFSGYTF
TRBJ2-7 NA NA TRBV12-3/TRBV12-4 TGTGCCAGCAGTCTATCGACAGGACTAAACGAGCAGTACTTC CASSLSTGLNEQYF
TRBJ2-2 NA NA TRBV3-1 TGTGCCAGCAGCCAAGTCAGGGTCACCGGGGAGCTGTTTTTT CASSQVRVTGELFF
TRBJ2-1 NA TRBD1 TRBV5-1 TGCGCCAGCAGCTACGGAATTACAGGGGGGTCGGACAATGAGCAGTTCTTC CASSYGITGGSDNEQFF
TRBJ2-5 NA NA TRBV29-1 TGCAGCGTACGACTAGGAGGGGAGACCCAGTACTTC CSVRLGGETQYF
TRBJ1-5 few TRBD1 TRBV18 TGTGCCAGCAGTTTTGGGACAGGCAATCAGCCCCAGCATTTT CASSFGTGNQPQHF
TRBJ1-5 NA NA TRBV3-1 TGTGCCAGCAGCCAAGCGCCGGGACAAAGCTTAAATCAGCCCCAGCATTTT CASSQAPGQSLNQPQHF
TRBJ2-2 NA NA TRBV19 TGTGCCAGTAGTCGCAACAGCCTCGGGACCGGGGAGCTGTTTTTT CASSRNSLGTGELFF
TRBJ1-1 NA NA TRBV14 TGTGCCAGCAGCCCCATGGGATTTGACACTGAAGCTTTCTTT CASSPMGFDTEAFF
TRBJ2-5 NA TRBD2 TRBV7-9 TGTGCCAGCAGCCCGGGACTAGCGGGAGAGACCCAGTACTTC CASSPGLAGETQYF
TRBJ2-3 NA TRBD1 TRBV7-2 TGTGCCAGCAGCCTGGGACAGGGGAGGTGGGATACGCAGTATTTT CASSLGQGRWDTQYF
TRBJ2-3 NA TRBD2 TRBV5-1 TGCGCCAGCAGCGTTAGCGGGAGGGCCTTGATCGGCACAGATACGCAGTATTTT CASSVSGRALIGTDTQYF
TRBJ2-3 NA TRBD2 TRBV6-2/TRBV6-3 TGTGCCAGCGGACTTCTCAGGGCGGGAGCTACGCAGTATTTT CASGLLRAGATQYF
TRBJ2-1 NA TRBD1 TRBV5-1 TGCGCCACCTCGACAGGGTTGGGCAATGAGCAGTTCTTC CATSTGLGNEQFF